Listed below are T cell receptor beta chains from one sample, sequenced in a study of T cell repertoires in cytomegalovirus infection. TCRdb passed the reads through MiXCR, listing each CDR3 protein once. The table has 700,000 to 850,000 distinct CDR3 sequences, roughly 33% seen once; the top ten hold under 15%. No antigen has been identified for these receptors. The source material was cultured CD8+ T cells from PBMCs, sampled from culture after CMV antigen stimulation. The receptors shown here come from a human donor in good health (CMV status not recorded). Some clones in this sample may be carry-over from other donors' samples. Both conserved end residues are part of each CDR3. Each record gives: CDR3 length, J gene, V gene, CDR3 protein.

16 TRBJ2-1 TRBV12-3/TRBV12-4 CASRNEGGSSYNEQFF
17 TRBJ2-7 TRBV6-1 CASSEGTTGGYVYEQYF
14 TRBJ1-2 TRBV20-1 CSARGRRNLYGYTF
18 TRBJ2-3 TRBV12-3/TRBV12-4 CASSFPFGAGLDTDTQYF
18 TRBJ1-6 TRBV7-8 CASSSEGGGSSYNSPLHF
19 TRBJ2-3 TRBV11-2 CASSGWDRGNSTFTDTQYF
15 TRBJ1-4 TRBV19 CASSLDGKGDEKLFF
14 TRBJ2-1 TRBV12-3/TRBV12-4 CASIEGSSYNEQFF
14 TRBJ1-6 TRBV5-4 CASSLKRGGSPLHF
14 TRBJ1-5 TRBV7-1 CATSRTDSNQPQHF
14 TRBJ2-7 TRBV11-2 CASSLGAGDYEQYF
15 TRBJ2-1 TRBV7-2 CASDRRGYSYNEQFF
16 TRBJ2-2 TRBV7-6 CASSFSGSPNTGELFF
13 TRBJ1-1 TRBV25-1 CASSGRQEAEAFF
12 TRBJ1-2 TRBV4-2 CASEGADYGYTF
15 TRBJ2-5 TRBV13 CASSQGSEPGETQYF
13 TRBJ2-2 TRBV7-6 CASSLSSPGELFF
16 TRBJ2-2 TRBV2 CASSEIRNPNTGELFF
15 TRBJ1-1 TRBV11-2 CASRRSFGGSTEAFF
14 TRBJ1-2 TRBV6-5 CASSYIGGDYGYTF
14 TRBJ1-1 TRBV27 CASGTRGGNTEAFF
17 TRBJ2-1 TRBV20-1 CSTNYDLAGRSRYEQFF
13 TRBJ1-6 TRBV5-6 CASSADGDSPLHF
17 TRBJ1-2 TRBV9 CASSVAVGQGIDYGYTF
17 TRBJ2-3 TRBV28 CASSFPLAGGQEGTQYF
15 TRBJ2-5 TRBV29-1 CSVEGSGEPQETQYF
13 TRBJ2-5 TRBV19 CASSIEGRETQYF
14 TRBJ2-7 TRBV7-2 CASSLIGGPEEQYF
13 TRBJ1-3 TRBV6-6 CASSYVVGDTIYF
15 TRBJ2-7 TRBV18 CASSRGTGGDYEQYF
14 TRBJ1-2 TRBV27 CASRKTGGDYGYTF
14 TRBJ1-5 TRBV19 CASSIGGGIQPQHF
15 TRBJ2-1 TRBV12-5 CASGFVAGGHNEQFF
16 TRBJ2-2 TRBV7-9 CASSPLGQGNTGELFF
14 TRBJ2-7 TRBV5-6 CASSFGTRSYEQYF
16 TRBJ2-2 TRBV6-5 CASSYSSSGVAGELFF
14 TRBJ1-1 TRBV6-1 CASSDGGSGTEAFF
16 TRBJ2-3 TRBV27 CASSLSVAGDTDTQYF
14 TRBJ2-2 TRBV15 CATSRSTVTGELFF
14 TRBJ1-6 TRBV5-6 CASSPARDFSPLHF
14 TRBJ2-3 TRBV27 CASRGIISTDTQYF
14 TRBJ1-2 TRBV24-1 CATSDGRTYYGYTF
15 TRBJ2-3 TRBV7-9 CASSLAWGGADTQYF
13 TRBJ1-3 TRBV7-9 CASNPGAGNTIYF
17 TRBJ1-2 TRBV7-9 CASSLRGNPIPNYGYTF
15 TRBJ2-2 TRBV7-9 CASSARDTNTGELFF
15 TRBJ2-2 TRBV6-5 CASSYLSLGTGELFF
15 TRBJ1-5 TRBV6-5 CASSSFGGSNQPQHF
17 TRBJ2-5 TRBV12-3/TRBV12-4 CASSFILTGAIEETQYF
15 TRBJ2-2 TRBV7-6 CASTSGAGNTGELFF
14 TRBJ1-5 TRBV7-9 CASSGTGNNQPQHF
14 TRBJ1-4 TRBV13 CASSWGTGNEKLFF
15 TRBJ2-2 TRBV6-2/TRBV6-3 CASSHGYLHTGELFF
13 TRBJ1-6 TRBV27 CASSSLTHSPLHF
16 TRBJ2-1 TRBV7-7 CASSLAVADAYNEQFF
17 TRBJ1-5 TRBV4-2 CASSQDLTVLSNQPQHF
14 TRBJ2-7 TRBV10-1 CASSESSYLYEQYF
15 TRBJ2-1 TRBV6-1 CASSYSGQGGWEQFF
13 TRBJ1-1 TRBV20-1 CSDRQGRSTEAFF